The clone carrying this T cell receptor beta chain was recorded many times. The germline V gene encodes CDR1 MDHEN and CDR2 SYDVKM. The V end lost 11 bases, the J end lost 3 bases, and 10 bases lay between the germline ends. The CDR3 runs 11 residues. TCRdb re-derived calls from the 5' RACE reads in MiXCR, one entry per CDR3 protein. The sample consists of about 110,000 distinct CDR3 sequences, roughly 12% of them appearing once. The data stem from a study of early T cells in non-severe SARS-CoV-2 infection. The receptor's source is an adult who was a healthcare worker with PCR-confirmed SARS-CoV-2 infection or an uninfected control (not recorded which). J is TRBJ1-2 and V is TRBV28; D perhaps matches TRBD1 (6 bases). The sample here was whole blood, taken at baseline. This CDR3 is CACGGDYGYTF. CDR3 DNA sequence: TGTGCCTGCGGGGGCGACTATGGCTACACCTTC.